This TCR beta chain emerged from a study of T cell responses to AZD1222 COVID-19 vaccine. Study results and caveats: At baseline, just 5 or 6 AZD1222 recipients tested seropositive. Nearly half of spike-specific TCRs reportedly go after variant regions that carry no mutations. Donor demographics were predominantly white British with a female majority; clonal diversity may be underestimated. The study found vaccine-associated CD4 TCRs spanning spike, dominant at 160-218 and 743-854.

Here immunoSEQ multiplex PCR was the method, and the copy in TCRdb shows in-frame clones only, minus some. Of fewer than 65,000 clones detected, 80% to 90% appear once; the ten largest clones hold 20%. Note on this clone: Antigen specificity is unknown.

CDR1 and CDR2 from the germline V gene are SGHTA and FQGTGA. The trim removed 5 bases at V and 5 bases at J, leaving 7 bases unmatched. The CDR3 extends over 14 amino acids. The sequence was collected from an adult in good health. The source material was peripheral blood, sampled on day 0 of AZD1222 vaccination. The chain recombines TRBV7-3 with TRBJ2-5; 8 bases line up with TRBD1. CDR3 DNA sequence: TGTGCCAGCAGCATGGGACAGGCGGGGGAGACCCAGTACTTC. Translating it yields CASSMGQAGETQYF.